The present entry profiles one TCR beta chain with its context. Each CDR3 protein gets one entry after TCRdb re-called the RT-PCR reads with MiXCR. The sample lists about 680,000 distinct CDR3 sequences, 12% to 15% occurring once. The germline V gene has CDR1 MNHNS and CDR2 SASEGT. The CDR3 consists of 13 residues. With 6 bases removed from V and 2 bases from J, the gap between germline ends came to 9 bases. Source material: memory CD4+ T cells from blood. The receptor's source is a female donor in good health, serving as a healthy control. The chain employs TRBV6-1 and TRBJ2-3; D is undetermined. The CDR3 DNA sequence: TGTGCCAGCAGGCCCCACTCCACAGATACGCAGTATTTT. This translates into CASRPHSTDTQYF.